One and the same sample provided the 32 T cell receptor beta chains below, sequenced in a study of blood T cell repertoires in COVID-19 (dated by TCRdb to the early 2020s). The library was generated by the immunoSEQ multiplex PCR assay. Drawn from immuneACCESS, this table holds only the in-frame rearrangements with V and J called that TCRdb kept. Clones are partly lost; checked studies trace under half to an unresolved V gene and leave the rest unexplained. This sample has some 97,000 clones in its table, and approximately 91% of those were observed once. The top ten constitute 5.5% to 8% of the sample. Sequenced input: peripheral blood. All receptors come from a woman aged 55-70 years with acute or convalescent COVID-19.

The chain combines TRBV7-6 with TRBJ2-1, with TRBD2 identical over 10 bases. Trimming cost V 5 bases and J 0 bases; bases outside gene matches: 13. The CDR3 is 19 residues long. The germline gives CDR1 SGHVS, CDR2 FNYEAQ. CDR3 loop: CASSPRTSGMSGSYNEQFF. Written as DNA, the CDR3 is TGTGCCAGCAGCCCTCGCACTAGCGGGATGTCGGGCTCCTACAATGAGCAGTTCTTC.

The chain carries TRBV15 and TRBJ1-5, with a possible D match to TRBD1 (6 bases). The CDR3 loop spans 15 amino acids. The germline V gene encodes CDR1 LNHNV and CDR2 YYDKDF (reference sequence). Between the trimmed V and J ends, which lost 3 bases and 2 bases, there was a span of 11 bases. In nucleotides, the CDR3 is TGTGCCACCAGCAGTTTCAGGGGAGGCAATCAGCCCCAGCATTTT. Its protein is CATSSFRGGNQPQHF.

The chain is built from TRBV10-3 and TRBJ1-1; 7 positions match TRBD1. The CDR3 covers 13 residues. Germline V gene sequence: CDR1 ENHRY, CDR2 SYGVKD. J lost 2 bases, V lost 8 bases, and 5 bases had no gene match. The CDR3 DNA reads TGTGCCATCGGACAGGTCCGCAACACTGAAGCTTTCTTT. Amino acids: CAIGQVRNTEAFF.

The CDR3 nucleotides read TGCAGCGCTCGACAGGGGGGCGGGGAGCTGTTTTTT. It translates to CSARQGGGELFF. The chain recombines TRBV29-1 with TRBJ2-2; TRBD1 agrees at 9 bases. Per the germline V gene, CDR1 is SQVTM and CDR2 is ANQGSEA. The CDR3 extends over 12 amino acids. V shed 7 bases and J 7 bases; nucleotides not matched to a gene: 4.

The chain carries TRBV7-9 and TRBJ2-1, with D uncertain. CDR1 SEHNR and CDR2 FQNEAQ come from the germline V gene (reference sequence). V gave up 2 bases and J gave up 6 bases, with 5 bases separating them. The CDR3 extends over 12 amino acids. For the CDR3, the DNA is TGTGCCAGCAGCTTAACTGGCAATGAGCAGTTCTTC. Translation gives CASSLTGNEQFF.

This clone was detected once. The chain is built from TRBV27 and TRBJ1-4, with 8 bases fitting TRBD1. This CDR3 spans 14 amino acids. V trimming: 7 bases; J trimming: 7 bases; junction bases outside the gene matches: 8. The germline CDR1 and CDR2 sequences are MNHEY and SMNVEV (reference sequence). CDR3 nucleotide sequence: TGTGCCAGCAACTCTCTCGGGACAGGTGAAAAACTGTTTTTT. As protein: CASNSLGTGEKLFF.

This rearrangement joins TRBV13 to TRBJ2-2; D remains ambiguous. V gave up 6 bases and J gave up 0 bases, with 11 bases separating them. This CDR3 is built from 15 residues. CDR1 and CDR2 (germline): PRHDT, FYEKMQ (reference sequence). The CDR3 loop is CASRRDFTNTGELFF. CDR3 coding DNA: TGTGCCAGCAGACGTGACTTTACGAACACCGGGGAGCTGTTTTTT.

The chain uses TRBV19 and TRBJ1-2; 7 bases align to TRBD1. The V gene's germline CDR1 is LNHDA and CDR2 SQIVND (reference sequence). Trimming at V came to 3 bases and at J to 8 bases, leaving 12 bases not matched to a gene. The CDR3 runs to 15 residues. The CDR3 is CASSINPPNRGGYTF. CDR3 nucleotide sequence: TGTGCCAGTAGTATTAACCCCCCGAACAGGGGAGGCTACACCTTC.

The chain is built from TRBV3-1 (or the pseudogene TRBV3-2) and TRBJ2-1, with D unresolved. This CDR3 has 15 residues. The germline CDR1 and CDR2 sequences are LGHDT and YNNKEL (reference sequence). V lost 1 base, J lost 5 bases, and 12 bases lay in between. CDR3 amino acids: CASSQGALPDNEQFF. In DNA form, the CDR3 reads TGTGCCAGCAGCCAAGGGGCGCTCCCGGACAATGAGCAGTTCTTC.

CDR3 nucleotides: TGTGCCAGCAGCTTAGCAGGGCTGAACACTGAAGCTTTCTTT. Translating gives CASSLAGLNTEAFF. The rearrangement joins TRBV11-2 to TRBJ1-1; tentatively, D is TRBD1 (5 bases). Deletions cut 1 base from V and 0 bases from J, with 6 bases between. This CDR3 comprises 14 residues. Germline V lookup: CDR1 SGHAT, CDR2 FQNNGV.

By sample fraction, this clone is medium-sized. The J gene is TRBJ1-1, the V gene TRBV9, with a tentative D call TRBD1 (5 bases). Germline CDR1 reads SGDLS; CDR2 reads YYNGEE. V was trimmed by 4 bases and J by 11 bases, leaving 18 bases between them. CDR3 length: 13 amino acids. The CDR3 here is CASSTQDTMTAFF. In nucleotides, the CDR3 is TGTGCCAGCAGCACACAGGATACCATGACTGCTTTCTTT.

CDR3 sequence: CASSLGTHDNEQFF. The CDR3 nucleotides are TGTGCCAGCAGCTTGGGGACACATGACAATGAGCAGTTCTTC. This sequence joins TRBV11-3 and TRBJ2-1, with a possible D match to TRBD1 (6 bases). Germline V gives CDR1 SGHNT, CDR2 YENEEA. This CDR3 spans 14 amino acids. The V gene lost 3 bases and the J gene lost 5 bases, with 11 bases spanning the gap.

The chain is built from TRBV5-1 and TRBJ1-3, with D perhaps TRBD1 (6 bases). The CDR3 sequence is 16 residues long. Trimming shortened V by 5 bases and J by 0 bases, and 15 bases separated the two germline ends. In germline, CDR1 is SGHRS, CDR2 YFSETQ. DNA of the CDR3: TGCGCCAGCAGTTTATTAGGGGGTACCTCTGGAAACACCATATATTTT. Its protein product is CASSLLGGTSGNTIYF.

The chain employs TRBV4-1 and TRBJ2-1; 8 nucleotides align to TRBD2. This CDR3 region has 17 residues. The germline V gene encodes CDR1 MGHRA and CDR2 YSYEKL. With V trimmed by 2 bases and J by 4 bases, 10 bases remained unmatched. In DNA, the CDR3 is TGCGCCAGCAGCCAACCCGGCAGCGGGAGCCGTTACAATGAGCAGTTCTTC. This translates into CASSQPGSGSRYNEQFF.

The chain is built from TRBV29-1 and TRBJ1-2, with no clear D. Germline V lookup: CDR1 SQVTM, CDR2 ANQGSEA. The V end lost 4 bases, the J end lost 4 bases, and 10 bases lay between the germline ends. CDR3 length: 12 residues. The CDR3 loop is CSVGAAAYGYTF. In nucleotides, the CDR3 is TGCAGCGTTGGGGCCGCCGCCTATGGCTACACCTTC.

This clone has just one count. The rearrangement links TRBV5-1 to TRBJ2-2; a possible D gene is TRBD2 (5 bases). V was pared by 4 bases and J by 0 bases, with 10 bases between. CDR3 size: 15 residues. Per germline, CDR1 SGHRS and CDR2 YFSETQ. CDR3: CASSAAGANTGELFF. CDR3 bases: TGCGCCAGCAGCGCGGCCGGGGCGAACACCGGGGAGCTGTTTTTT.

The genes are TRBV7-8 and TRBJ2-1, with D perhaps TRBD2 (5 bases). V was shortened by 2 bases and J by 8 bases, with 7 bases between the two germline ends. The CDR3 has 12 residues. Germline CDR1 is SGHVS and CDR2 is FQNEAQ. The CDR3 reads CASSLLADEQFF. For the CDR3, the DNA is TGTGCCAGCAGCTTACTAGCAGATGAGCAGTTCTTC.

The genes are TRBV24-1 and TRBJ2-3, with 16 bases aligning to TRBD2. Germline V gene data show CDR1 as KGHDR and CDR2 as SFDVKD. V dropped 4 bases and J dropped 12; count of bases not matched to a gene: 6. The CDR3 is made up of 15 amino acids. As DNA, the CDR3 is TGTGCCACCAGTGACCCGGGACTAGCGGGAGGGATACAGTATTTT. Translated, it gives CATSDPGLAGGIQYF.

This clone was observed a few times. V usage is TRBV3-1 (or the pseudogene TRBV3-2) and J usage is TRBJ1-3; D not resolved. The V end lost 2 bases, the J end lost 3 bases, and 8 bases lay between the germline ends. CDR1 is LGHDT, CDR2 YNNKEL, per germline (reference sequence). CDR3 length equals 14 residues. The CDR3 spells CASSQSGIGNTIYF. CDR3 nucleotide sequence: TGTGCCAGCAGCCAATCAGGCATTGGAAACACCATATATTTT.

The genes are TRBV7-9 and TRBJ2-3; TRBD2 matches at 10 bases. Losses at the gene ends were 5 bases for V and 4 bases for J; bases not matched to a gene: 6. Germline CDR1 and CDR2: SEHNR and FQNEAQ (reference sequence). CDR3 size: 15 residues. CDR3 protein: CASSPTSGLPDTQYF. In DNA, the CDR3 is TGTGCCAGCAGCCCGACTAGCGGGCTTCCAGATACGCAGTATTTT.

The rearrangement uses TRBV9 and TRBJ2-2; no clear D gene. CDR3 length equals 13 residues. The germline CDR1 and CDR2 sequences are SGDLS and YYNGEE. V was trimmed by 1 base and J by 5 bases, leaving 6 bases between them. CDR3 residues: CASSVHITGELFF. The DNA for the CDR3 is TGTGCCAGCAGCGTACACATAACCGGGGAGCTGTTTTTT.

V usage is TRBV5-4 and J usage is TRBJ1-3, with D perhaps matching TRBD1 (5 bases). This CDR3 is built from 14 residues. Germline values: CDR1 SGHNT, CDR2 YYREEE (reference sequence). V was pared by 4 bases and J by 2 bases, with 10 bases between. CDR3 nucleotide sequence: TGTGCCAGCAGCCGAGACAGCACTGGAAACACCATATATTTT. This encodes CASSRDSTGNTIYF.

CDR3 protein: CSGVGGAGELFF. The CDR3 bases are TGCAGCGGGGTAGGAGGCGCCGGGGAGCTGTTTTTT. The J gene is TRBJ2-2, the V gene TRBV29-1, with a tentative D call TRBD2 (5 bases). The ends were cut back, 7 bases at V and 6 bases at J, with 12 bases in the middle. This CDR3 contains 12 residues. From germline, CDR1 is SQVTM and CDR2 ANQGSEA.

V and J are TRBV29-1 and TRBJ2-7, with a tentative D call TRBD1 (5 bases). CDR1 is SQVTM and CDR2 is ANQGSEA in the germline V gene. V shed 4 bases and J shed 5 bases, with 12 bases lying between them. The CDR3 sequence is 12 residues long. CDR3 DNA: TGCAGCGTTGGCCAGGGAAGCAACGAGCAGTACTTC. It codes for CSVGQGSNEQYF.

The chain has TRBV30 and TRBJ1-1, with TRBD1 matching 7 bases. V lost 5 bases and J lost 1; bases outside the gene matches: 16. The CDR3 has 17 amino acids. In germline, CDR1 is GTSNPN, CDR2 SVGIG (reference sequence). The CDR3 bases are TGTGCCTGGGTTACAGGGGACATTTATCGGGCGAACACTGAAGCTTTCTTT. Protein: CAWVTGDIYRANTEAFF.

J is TRBJ1-2 and V is TRBV18, with 7 bases aligning to TRBD1. The CDR3 consists of 15 residues. The ends lost 3 bases at V and 4 bases at J; junction bases unmatched: 8. Germline CDR1 is KGHSH and CDR2 is LQKENI. The CDR3 DNA is TGTGCCAGCTCACCGGACAGGTCTCCCTTCTATGGCTACACCTTC. Protein: CASSPDRSPFYGYTF.

This clone turned up a few times. The rearrangement links TRBV12-3 or TRBV12-4 to TRBJ1-2; no definite D call. Trimming stripped 3 bases from V and 9 bases from J, with 8 bases between. This CDR3 region has 11 residues. CDR3 sequence reads: CASSLWASYTF. CDR3 in DNA: TGTGCCAGCAGTTTGTGGGCCAGCTACACCTTC.

V and J are TRBV28 and TRBJ2-1; 9 nucleotides align to TRBD1. J was trimmed by 1 base and V by 4 bases; bases with no gene match: 5. Germline V lookup: CDR1 MDHEN, CDR2 SYDVKM. The CDR3 has 16 residues. CDR3 bases: TGTGCCAGCAGTTCCCTCGGGACAGGGTCCTACAATGAGCAGTTCTTC. Translating gives CASSSLGTGSYNEQFF.

V is TRBV7-2 and J is TRBJ1-1; maybe TRBD1 (5 bases). V was shortened by 1 base and J by 1 base, with 7 bases between the two germline ends. In germline, CDR1 is SGHTA, CDR2 FQGNSA. This CDR3 is built from 14 residues. The DNA of the CDR3 is TGTGCCAGCAGCTTAGGGGGGGGGAACACTGAAGCTTTCTTT. Protein: CASSLGGGNTEAFF.

The chain employs TRBV30 and TRBJ2-3, with 7 bases matching TRBD2. Germline CDR1 reads GTSNPN; CDR2 reads SVGIG (reference sequence). With V trimmed by 5 bases and J by 2 bases, 13 bases remained unmatched. CDR3 length: 16 amino acids. CDR3 nucleotides: TGTGCCTGGGGGTGGGCCCGCAGCGGGACCACAGATACGCAGTATTTT. Its translation is CAWGWARSGTTDTQYF. Together with reference TRBV30 and TRBJ2-3, the CDR3 gives the full variable domain: SQTIHQWPATLVQPVGSPLSLECTVEGTSNPNLYWYRQAAGRGLQLLFYSVGIGQISSEVPQNLSASRPQDRQFILSSKKLLLSDSGFYLCAWGWARSGTTDTQYFGPGTRLTVL.

The chain links TRBV20-1 to TRBJ2-5; tentatively, D is TRBD1 (5 bases). The germline V gene has CDR1 DFQATT and CDR2 SNEGSKA (reference sequence). The CDR3 sequence is 11 residues long. Between the trimmed V and J ends, which lost 3 bases and 9 bases, there was a span of 11 bases. CDR3 protein: CSAREIGAQYF. The CDR3 DNA follows: TGCAGTGCTAGGGAAATAGGGGCCCAGTACTTC.

The chain is built from TRBV9 and TRBJ1-1; TRBD1 matches 7 bases. Trimming cost V 3 bases and J 9 bases; bases outside gene matches: 5. The CDR3 has 12 amino acids. CDR1 is SGDLS, CDR2 YYNGEE, per germline. CDR3 coding DNA: TGTGCCAGCAGCGCAAACAGGGGCCAAGCTTTCTTT. It specifies CASSANRGQAFF.